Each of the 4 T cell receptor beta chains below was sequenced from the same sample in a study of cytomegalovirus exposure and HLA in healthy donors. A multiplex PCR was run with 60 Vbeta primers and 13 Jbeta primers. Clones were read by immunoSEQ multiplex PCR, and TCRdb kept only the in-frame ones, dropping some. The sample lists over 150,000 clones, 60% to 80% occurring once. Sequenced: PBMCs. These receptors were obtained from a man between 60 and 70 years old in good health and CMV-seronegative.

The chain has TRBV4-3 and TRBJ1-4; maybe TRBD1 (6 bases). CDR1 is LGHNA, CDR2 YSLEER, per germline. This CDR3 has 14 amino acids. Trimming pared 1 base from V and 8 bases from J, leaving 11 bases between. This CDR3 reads CASSQVQGREKLFF. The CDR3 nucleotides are TGCGCCAGCAGCCAAGTCCAGGGGCGAGAAAAACTGTTTTTT.

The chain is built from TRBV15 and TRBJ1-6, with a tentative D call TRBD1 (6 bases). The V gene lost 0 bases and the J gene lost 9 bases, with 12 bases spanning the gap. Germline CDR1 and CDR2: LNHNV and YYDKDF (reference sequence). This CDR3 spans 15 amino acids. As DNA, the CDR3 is TGTGCCACCAGCAGAGAGACAGGAGTTGGTTCACCCCTCCACTTT. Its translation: CATSRETGVGSPLHF.

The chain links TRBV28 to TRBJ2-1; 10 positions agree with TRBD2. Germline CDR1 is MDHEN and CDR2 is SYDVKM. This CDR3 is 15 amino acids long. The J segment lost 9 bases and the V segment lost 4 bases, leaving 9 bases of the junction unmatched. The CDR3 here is CASSSQAGGPFEQFF. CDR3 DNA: TGTGCCAGCAGTTCCCAAGCGGGGGGGCCGTTTGAGCAGTTCTTC.

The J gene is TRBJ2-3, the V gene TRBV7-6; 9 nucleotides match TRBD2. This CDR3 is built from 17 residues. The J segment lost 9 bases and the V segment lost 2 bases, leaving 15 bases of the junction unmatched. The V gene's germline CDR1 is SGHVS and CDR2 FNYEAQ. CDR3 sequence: CASSLIGERAGGRTQYF. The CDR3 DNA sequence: TGTGCCAGCAGCTTAATCGGTGAGCGAGCGGGAGGCCGGACGCAGTATTTT.